The next 18 T cell receptor beta chains were all read from a single sample in a study of T cell responses to AZD1222 COVID-19 vaccine. TCRdb keeps only in-frame clones here, not all; method: immunoSEQ multiplex PCR. The data show about 200,000 clones, with roughly nine tenths seen just once and around 3.6% held by the top ten. This sample comprised peripheral blood, obtained 28 days after the second dose of the MenACWY control vaccine. Receptors were obtained from an adult who received the MenACWY meningococcal vaccine as a control.

This sequence joins TRBV5-1 and TRBJ2-7, with D tentatively TRBD2 (5 bases). Germline CDR1 SGHRS, CDR2 YFSETQ. The V gene lost 5 bases and the J gene lost 4 bases, with 19 bases spanning the gap. CDR3 length: 15 amino acids. DNA for the CDR3: TGCGCCAGCAGTCTTGGGAGCTCCAAGTTGTACGAGCAGTACTTC. This codes for CASSLGSSKLYEQYF.

On this clone: The sample has other DNA sequences that encode this CDR3 too. The chain is built from TRBV11-3 and TRBJ2-7; D gene uncertain. Trimming cost V 4 bases and J 1 base, with 11 bases left between them. This CDR3 contains 14 residues. Germline V gene sequence: CDR1 SGHNT, CDR2 YENEEA. The CDR3 DNA follows: TGTGCCAGCAGCTCCCAGACTGCTTCCTACGAGCAGTACTTC. It encodes CASSSQTASYEQYF.

CDR3 nucleotides: TGCGCCAGCAGCCCTAATAGGCTAGCGGGTGACACCGGGGAGCTGTTTTTT. Translated: CASSPNRLAGDTGELFF. V usage is TRBV4-3 and J usage is TRBJ2-2; 8 positions agree with TRBD2. The V gene's germline CDR1 is LGHNA and CDR2 YSLEER. This CDR3 region has 17 residues. J lost 3 bases, V lost 4 bases, and 10 bases had no gene match.

This rearrangement joins TRBV29-1 to TRBJ1-1; 10 bases match TRBD1. After removal of 6 bases from V and 1 base from J, the junction contained 5 bases not matched to a gene. This CDR3 has 14 amino acids. The germline CDR1 and CDR2 sequences are SQVTM and ANQGSEA. Here the CDR3 DNA reads TGCAGCGTCAGACAGGGGGCAGGGAACACTGAAGCTTTCTTT. Protein: CSVRQGAGNTEAFF.

The chain joins TRBV5-3 to TRBJ1-1; unclear D gene. TRBV5-3 counts as an open reading frame of uncertain function. Trimming took off 1 base at V and 3 bases at J, with 16 bases between the two ends. The CDR3 runs to 16 residues. CDR3 sequence: CARSLHTGSLHTEAFF. CDR3 DNA sequence: TGTGCCAGAAGCTTGCACACTGGCAGCCTGCACACTGAAGCTTTCTTT.

The chain links TRBV7-2 to TRBJ1-5; D call uncertain. There are 15 residues in the CDR3. Germline V CDR1 and CDR2: SGHTA, FQGNSA. V lost 1 base and J lost 4, with 11 bases in between. The CDR3 is CASSLEFNGNQPQHF. The CDR3 bases are TGTGCCAGCAGCTTAGAATTTAATGGGAATCAGCCCCAGCATTTT.

The chain joins TRBV30 to TRBJ1-3; D call uncertain. This CDR3 spans 13 amino acids. CDR1 and CDR2 (germline): GTSNPN, SVGIG (reference sequence). Deletions cut 2 bases from V and 5 bases from J, with 10 bases between. CDR3 bases: TGTGCCTGGAGTTTGGCTTCGAGAAACACCATATATTTT. Translation: CAWSLASRNTIYF.

Concerning this clone itself: A read error may produce the germline difference seen at one junction end. The CDR3 DNA reads as TGTGCCATCGGGGGAAGCTACGATGAGCAGTTCTTC. This encodes CAIGGSYDEQFF. This rearrangement joins TRBV10-3 to TRBJ2-1; D may be TRBD1 or TRBD2 (5 bases each). Per germline, CDR1 ENHRY and CDR2 SYGVKD. CDR3 length: 12 residues.

The chain combines TRBV6-5 with TRBJ1-5; D is possibly TRBD1 (6 bases). There are 13 residues in the CDR3. Trimming removed 5 bases at V and 4 bases at J, with 9 bases between. CDR1 is MNHEY and CDR2 is SVGAGI in the germline V gene. In DNA, the CDR3 is TGTGCCAGCAGTAGCACAGGGAATCAGCCCCAGCATTTT. Its protein product is CASSSTGNQPQHF.

This clone was counted only a few times. The rearrangement uses TRBV10-3 and TRBJ1-5; D might be TRBD1 (5 bases). CDR3 size: 16 residues. V lost 1 base to trimming and J lost 4 bases, with 14 bases between them. Germline V gene data show CDR1 as ENHRY and CDR2 as SYGVKD. In DNA form, the CDR3 reads TGTGCCATCAGTGAGTACGGCAGGGTCCTTAATCAGCCCCAGCATTTT. The encoded protein is CAISEYGRVLNQPQHF.

The chain recombines TRBV4-1 with TRBJ1-2; D might be TRBD1 (5 bases). V lost 5 bases and J lost 3, with 16 bases in between. The CDR3 contains 15 residues. Per the germline V gene, CDR1 is MGHRA and CDR2 is YSYEKL. The CDR3: CASSTGGGDYYGYTF. DNA of the CDR3: TGCGCCAGCAGCACTGGGGGTGGAGATTACTATGGCTACACCTTC.

The chain combines TRBV7-2 with TRBJ2-1; D is possibly TRBD2 (5 bases). Per germline, CDR1 SGHTA and CDR2 FQGNSA. V was clipped by 2 bases and J by 0 bases, with 14 bases between them. The CDR3 has 17 amino acids. The CDR3 DNA sequence: TGTGCCAGCAGCTTACGACGGGTAGCGCCCTCCTACAATGAGCAGTTCTTC. Protein product: CASSLRRVAPSYNEQFF. Using reference TRBV7-2 and TRBJ2-1 for the parts outside the CDR3, the full variable domain is GAGVSQSPSNKVTEKGKDVELRCDPISGHTALYWYRQSLGQGLEFLIYFQGNSAPDKSGLPSDRFSAERTGGSVSTLTIQRTQQEDSAVYLCASSLRRVAPSYNEQFFGPGTRLTVL.

The chain has TRBV19 and TRBJ1-1, with 7 bases identical to TRBD1. Germline CDR1 is LNHDA and CDR2 is SQIVND (reference sequence). The CDR3 spans 14 residues. Trimming cost V 9 bases and J 6 bases; bases outside gene matches: 13. CDR3: CASTIRQGWPEAFF. For the CDR3, the DNA is TGTGCCAGCACCATAAGACAGGGTTGGCCTGAAGCTTTCTTT. Full variable domain (remainder filled in from reference TRBV19 and TRBJ1-1): DGGITQSPKYLFRKEGQNVTLSCEQNLNHDAMYWYRQDPGQGLRLIYYSQIVNDFQKGDIAEGYSVSREKKESFPLTVTSAQKNPTAFYLCASTIRQGWPEAFFGQGTRLTVV.

This chain connects TRBV9 to TRBJ1-3; D call uncertain. Germline lookup yields CDR1 SGDLS and CDR2 YYNGEE. The CDR3 totals 12 residues. Between the trimmed V and J ends, which lost 5 bases and 4 bases, there was a span of 7 bases. The CDR3 spells CASSSGGNTIYF. The CDR3 nucleotides are TGTGCCAGCAGTAGTGGGGGAAACACCATATATTTT.

The gene calls are TRBV19 and TRBJ1-6; D is ambiguous. With 4 bases removed from V and 2 bases from J, the gap between germline ends came to 3 bases. Germline CDR1 reads LNHDA; CDR2 reads SQIVND (reference sequence). CDR3 size: 13 residues. The CDR3 region is CASSTTYNSPLHF. The CDR3, as DNA: TGTGCCAGTAGTACAACCTATAATTCACCCCTCCACTTT.

CDR3 coding DNA: TGTGCCAGCAGCTCGGATCAAGGGGAAGGAAACACCATATATTTT. Translated, it gives CASSSDQGEGNTIYF. The V call is TRBV7-6, the J call TRBJ1-3; weak D call: TRBD1 (5 bases). This CDR3 region has 15 residues. CDR1 SGHVS and CDR2 FNYEAQ come from the germline V gene. The germline V and J ends were trimmed by 4 bases and 4 bases, with 14 bases remaining between them. The whole variable domain, filled in from reference TRBV7-6 and TRBJ1-3, reads GAGVSQSPRYKVTKRGQDVALRCDPISGHVSLYWYRQALGQGPEFLTYFNYEAQQDKSGLPNDRFSAERPEGSISTLTIQRTEQRDSAMYRCASSSDQGEGNTIYFGEGSWLTVV.

The chain carries TRBV7-2 and TRBJ1-5, with 9 positions matching TRBD1. The germline V gene encodes CDR1 SGHTA and CDR2 FQGNSA. Trimming cost V 5 bases and J 5 bases; bases outside gene matches: 7. The CDR3 loop spans 15 amino acids. As DNA, the CDR3 is TGTGCCAGCAGCACGAGGGACAGGGTTGATCAGCCCCAGCATTTT. It translates to CASSTRDRVDQPQHF.

The chain links TRBV7-8 to TRBJ2-1; D might be TRBD2 (6 bases). CDR1 SGHVS and CDR2 FQNEAQ come from the germline V gene. The germline V and J ends were trimmed by 5 bases and 2 bases, with 16 bases remaining between them. CDR3 length equals 16 residues. CDR3 residues: CASSPSGGATYNEQFF. CDR3 coding DNA: TGTGCCAGCAGCCCTAGTGGCGGGGCCACCTACAATGAGCAGTTCTTC.